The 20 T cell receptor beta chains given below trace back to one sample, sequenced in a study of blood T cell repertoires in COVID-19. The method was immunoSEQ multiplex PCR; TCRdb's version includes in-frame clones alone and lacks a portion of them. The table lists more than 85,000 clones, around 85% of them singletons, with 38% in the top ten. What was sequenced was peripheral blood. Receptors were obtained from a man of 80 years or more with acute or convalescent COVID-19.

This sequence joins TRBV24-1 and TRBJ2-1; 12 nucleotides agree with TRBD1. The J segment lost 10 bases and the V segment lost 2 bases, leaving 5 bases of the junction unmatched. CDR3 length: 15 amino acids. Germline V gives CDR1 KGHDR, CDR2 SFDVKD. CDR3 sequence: CATSDSGTGGWEQFF. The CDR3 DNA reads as TGTGCCACCAGTGATTCCGGGACAGGGGGCTGGGAGCAGTTCTTC.

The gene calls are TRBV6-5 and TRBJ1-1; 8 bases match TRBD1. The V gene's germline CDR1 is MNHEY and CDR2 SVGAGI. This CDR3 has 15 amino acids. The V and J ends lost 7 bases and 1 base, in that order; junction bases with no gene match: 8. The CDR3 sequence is CASINFRGQNTEAFF. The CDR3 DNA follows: TGTGCCAGCATTAACTTCAGGGGGCAGAACACTGAAGCTTTCTTT.

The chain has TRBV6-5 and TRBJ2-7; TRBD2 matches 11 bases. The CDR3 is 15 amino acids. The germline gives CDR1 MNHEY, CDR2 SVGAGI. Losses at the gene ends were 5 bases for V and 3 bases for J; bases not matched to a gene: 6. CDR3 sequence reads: CASSTPGLAGYEQYF. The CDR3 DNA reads TGTGCCAGCAGTACCCCCGGACTAGCGGGCTACGAGCAGTACTTC.

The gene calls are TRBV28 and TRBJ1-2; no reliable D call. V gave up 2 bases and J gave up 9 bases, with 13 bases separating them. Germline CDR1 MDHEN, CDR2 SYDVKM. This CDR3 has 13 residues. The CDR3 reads CASSLHPEDSYTF. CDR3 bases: TGTGCCAGCAGTTTACATCCGGAGGATAGCTACACCTTC.

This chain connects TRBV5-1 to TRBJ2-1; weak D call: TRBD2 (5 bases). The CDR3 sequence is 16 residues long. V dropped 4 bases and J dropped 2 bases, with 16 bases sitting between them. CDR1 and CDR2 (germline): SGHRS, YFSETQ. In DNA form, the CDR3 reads TGCGCCAGCAGCCCCTGGACGGCGGGCACCTACAATGAGCAGTTCTTC. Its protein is CASSPWTAGTYNEQFF.

The CDR3 sequence: CASSLLAVYEQYF. As DNA, the CDR3 is TGTGCCAGCTCACTTCTAGCGGTCTACGAGCAGTACTTC. The rearrangement uses TRBV18 and TRBJ2-7; 7 bases align to TRBD2. J gave up 3 bases and V 4 bases, and 3 bases lay outside the gene matches. In germline, CDR1 is KGHSH, CDR2 LQKENI. CDR3 length: 13 amino acids.

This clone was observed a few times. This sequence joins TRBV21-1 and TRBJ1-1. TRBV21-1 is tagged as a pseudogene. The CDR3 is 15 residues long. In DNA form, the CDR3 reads TGTGCCAGCAGCAAAATCCCCAGGGAGGGCACTGAAGCTTTCTTT. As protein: CASSKIPREGTEAFF.

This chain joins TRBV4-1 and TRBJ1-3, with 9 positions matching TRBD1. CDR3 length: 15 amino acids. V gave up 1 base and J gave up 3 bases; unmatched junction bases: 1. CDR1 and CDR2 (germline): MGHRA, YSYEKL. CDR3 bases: TGCGCCAGCAGCCAAGTGGGACAGGGTGGAAACACCATATATTTT. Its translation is CASSQVGQGGNTIYF.

The DNA for the CDR3 is TGCGCCAGCAGCTTGGCCTGGGCGGGAGACTACGAGCAGTACTTC. Protein sequence: CASSLAWAGDYEQYF. This rearrangement joins TRBV5-1 to TRBJ2-7; 7 bases match TRBD2. The CDR3 covers 15 residues. Trimming cost V 0 bases and J 3 bases; bases outside gene matches: 6. The germline V gene has CDR1 SGHRS and CDR2 YFSETQ.

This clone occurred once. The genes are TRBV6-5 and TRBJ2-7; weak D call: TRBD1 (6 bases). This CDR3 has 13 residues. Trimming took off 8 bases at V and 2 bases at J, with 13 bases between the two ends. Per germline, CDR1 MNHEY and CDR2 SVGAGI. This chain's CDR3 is CASQGTPTYEQYF. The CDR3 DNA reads TGTGCCAGCCAGGGGACCCCGACCTACGAGCAGTACTTC.

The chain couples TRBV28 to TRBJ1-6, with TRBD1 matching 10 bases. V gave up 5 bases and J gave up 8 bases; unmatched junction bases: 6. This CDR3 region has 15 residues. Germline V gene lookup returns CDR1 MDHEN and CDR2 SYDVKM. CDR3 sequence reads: CASSPQTGGYSPLHF. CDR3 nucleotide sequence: TGTGCCAGCAGTCCACAGACAGGGGGCTATTCACCCCTCCACTTT.

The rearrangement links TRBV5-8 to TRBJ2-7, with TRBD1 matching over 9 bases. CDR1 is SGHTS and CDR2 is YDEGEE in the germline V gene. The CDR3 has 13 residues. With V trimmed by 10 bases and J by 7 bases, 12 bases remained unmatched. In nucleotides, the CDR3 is TGTGCCTCGAGAAGAACAGGGGGCTATGAGCAGTACTTC. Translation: CASRRTGGYEQYF.

The CDR3 coding sequence is TGTGCCAGCAGCTTAACCGGGAGGGTGGGTGAGACCCAGTACTTC. This gives the protein CASSLTGRVGETQYF. The chain uses TRBV7-3 and TRBJ2-5; TRBD2 aligns across 8 bases. Looked up from germline, CDR1 is SGHTA and CDR2 is FQGTGA. The CDR3 sequence is 15 residues long. J gave up 5 bases and V 0 bases, and 5 bases lay outside the gene matches.

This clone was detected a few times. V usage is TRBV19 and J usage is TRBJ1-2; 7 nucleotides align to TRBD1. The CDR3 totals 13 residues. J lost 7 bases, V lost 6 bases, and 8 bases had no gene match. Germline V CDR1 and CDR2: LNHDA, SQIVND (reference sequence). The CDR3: CASSLDRVAGYTF. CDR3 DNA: TGTGCCAGTAGCCTCGACAGGGTTGCTGGCTACACCTTC.

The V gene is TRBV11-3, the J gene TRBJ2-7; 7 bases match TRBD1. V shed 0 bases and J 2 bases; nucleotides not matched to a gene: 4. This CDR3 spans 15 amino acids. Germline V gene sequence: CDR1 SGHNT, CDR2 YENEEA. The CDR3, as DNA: TGTGCCAGCAGCTTAGACGGGACAGAGGCCTACGAGCAGTACTTC. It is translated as CASSLDGTEAYEQYF.

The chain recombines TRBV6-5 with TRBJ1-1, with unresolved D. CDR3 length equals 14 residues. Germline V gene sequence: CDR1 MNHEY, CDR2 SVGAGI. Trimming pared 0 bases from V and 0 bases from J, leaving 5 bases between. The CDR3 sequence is CASSYSIVNTEAFF. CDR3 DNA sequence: TGTGCCAGCAGTTACTCGATAGTGAACACTGAAGCTTTCTTT.

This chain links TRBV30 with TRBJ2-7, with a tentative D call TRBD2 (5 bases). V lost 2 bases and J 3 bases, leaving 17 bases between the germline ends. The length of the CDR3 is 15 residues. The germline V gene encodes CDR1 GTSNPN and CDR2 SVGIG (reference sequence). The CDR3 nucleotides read TGTGCCTGGAGTTCTACGGGGAACTTGGTCTACGAGCAGTACTTC. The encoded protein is CAWSSTGNLVYEQYF.

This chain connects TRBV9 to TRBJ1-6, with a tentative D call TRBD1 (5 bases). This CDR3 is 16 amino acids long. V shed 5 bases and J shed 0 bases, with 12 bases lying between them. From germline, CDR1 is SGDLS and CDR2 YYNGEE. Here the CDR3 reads CASSELGLSYNSPLHF. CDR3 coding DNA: TGTGCCAGCAGTGAATTGGGGCTCTCCTATAATTCACCCCTCCACTTT.

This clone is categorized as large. CDR3 amino acids: CASSPTQGSYNSPLHF. The CDR3 coding sequence is TGTGCCAGCAGCCCGACCCAGGGCTCCTATAATTCACCCCTCCACTTT. The chain carries TRBV7-2 and TRBJ1-6; D might be TRBD1 (5 bases). Trimming cost V 5 bases and J 0 bases, with 11 bases left between them. CDR3 length: 16 residues. Germline lookup yields CDR1 SGHTA and CDR2 FQGNSA.

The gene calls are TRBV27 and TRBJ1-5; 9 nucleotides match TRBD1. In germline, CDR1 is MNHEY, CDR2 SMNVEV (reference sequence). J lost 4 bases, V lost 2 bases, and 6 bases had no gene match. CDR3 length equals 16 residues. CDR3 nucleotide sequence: TGTGCCAGCAGTTTAATGGGGACAGGGAAAAATCAGCCCCAGCATTTT. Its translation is CASSLMGTGKNQPQHF.